The present T cell receptor (beta chain) was sequenced within a study of Ad26.COV2.S vaccination and SARS-CoV-2 variants. The overall study: Intramuscularly, Ad26.COV2.S was given either once or twice, 56 days apart.

The CDR3 sequence is 15 residues long. Per the germline V gene, CDR1 is SGHTA and CDR2 is FQGTGA. Deletions cut 0 bases from V and 4 bases from J, with 9 bases between. Turning to this clone: Its antigen is not identified.

General observations from the study: It was reported that spike-specific CD8+ and CD4+ T cell responses were substantially broad after vaccination. Higher spike-specific TCR breadth was found in vaccine recipients than in placebo recipients. Total T cell responses, in the TCR breadth and depth analyses, may have been underestimated.

Sample treatment: around 19 received Ad26.COV2.S at low or high dose, single or two shots; about 5 received placebo; per-sample allocation not given. Day 63 after the first injection of vaccine or placebo was the sampling time. The repertoire was sequenced with immunoSEQ multiplex PCR; TCRdb's copy has only in-frame clones and lacks some. Of 350,000 to 500,000 clones in the sample, 80% to 95% are singletons; the top ten hold about 4.4%. Sequences were derived from peripheral blood, sampled in a trial of Ad26.COV2.S vaccine versus placebo. V and J are TRBV7-3 and TRBJ2-2; D not certain. The receptor was derived from a person aged 18-65 years who received the Ad26.COV2.S COVID-19 vaccine or a placebo. This chain's CDR3 is CASSLTGTATGELFF. In DNA form, the CDR3 reads TGTGCCAGCAGCTTAACCGGTACGGCCACCGGGGAGCTGTTTTTT.